The following is a T cell receptor (beta chain) sequence with its context. As originally analysed: Quantification of nucleated cells was approximated via reference gene primer amplification. Repertoires were generated with immunoSEQ multiplex PCR, while TCRdb's copy carries only in-frame clones and drops some. V, J and clone size were drawn from that table, and D and trimming were deduced from the DNA. The sample includes hundreds of thousands of clones, approximately 90% of them seen just once. The length of the CDR3 is 17 residues. V dropped 5 bases and J dropped 5 bases, with 22 bases sitting between them. Germline values: CDR1 MDHEN, CDR2 SYDVKM. The entry originates in a study of blood T cell repertoires in COVID-19. Study-level background: The analysed material was cDNA or gDNA that came from T cells, B-cell-depleted T cells, or PBMCs.

Recruited during active infection, patients (from Seattle) were subsequently followed longitudinally. The clonotype was recovered from a man aged 45-60 years with COVID-19, enrolled during active disease. Input material: peripheral blood. This chain uses TRBV28 with TRBJ1-5; maybe TRBD1 (5 bases). The CDR3 protein is CASSQASEGGVDQPQHF. The CDR3 coding sequence is TGTGCCAGCAGTCAAGCTTCTGAGGGAGGGGTGGATCAGCCCCAGCATTTT.